A single sample gave rise to the 10 T cell receptor beta chains below, sequenced in a study of T cell changes during pregnancy in multiple sclerosis. Measured with immunoSEQ multiplex PCR; TCRdb has only the in-frame clones, and not every one. The sample yields around 43,000 clones, about 93% seen once. This sample comprised CD8+ T cells from peripheral blood mononuclear cells, obtained after pregnancy. These receptors all stem from a female donor with multiple sclerosis, enrolled in a pregnancy study.

The chain couples TRBV4-1 to TRBJ1-1; D is unclear. The CDR3 is 15 amino acids. CDR1 is MGHRA, CDR2 YSYEKL, per germline. Trimming took off 2 bases at V and 4 bases at J, with 14 bases between the two ends. CDR3 sequence: CASSQSTGGSTEAFF. The CDR3 region has the DNA TGCGCCAGCAGCCAAAGTACGGGAGGTAGCACTGAAGCTTTCTTT.

The V gene is TRBV27, the J gene TRBJ2-7; D is unresolved. Germline CDR1 reads MNHEY; CDR2 reads SMNVEV (reference sequence). This CDR3 comprises 14 residues. The V end was cut by 6 bases, the J end by 3 bases, with 15 bases between. CDR3: CASSPDPGGYEQYF. For the CDR3, the DNA is TGTGCCAGCAGCCCAGATCCTGGTGGCTACGAGCAGTACTTC.

A single count supports this clone. The chain uses TRBV7-9 and TRBJ1-2; TRBD1 aligns across 9 bases. In germline, CDR1 is SEHNR, CDR2 FQNEAQ (reference sequence). CDR3 length equals 16 residues. The junction had 11 bases not matched to a gene; V was cut back by 3 bases and J by 6 bases. The CDR3 DNA sequence: TGTGCCAGCAGCTTTAGCGGAGCGAGACAGGGGGATGGCTACACCTTC. Residues: CASSFSGARQGDGYTF.

The chain recombines TRBV6-1 with TRBJ2-2, with D possibly being TRBD1 (5 bases). V lost 2 bases and J lost 5, with 12 bases in between. The germline V gene encodes CDR1 MNHNS and CDR2 SASEGT. The CDR3 spans 15 residues. The CDR3 sequence is CASSEWLSGTGELFF. CDR3 sequence (DNA): TGTGCCAGCAGTGAATGGTTGTCAGGGACCGGGGAGCTGTTTTTT.

The rearrangement uses TRBV7-9 and TRBJ2-3, with D uncertain. V gave up 5 bases and J gave up 1 base, with 7 bases separating them. Germline loops: CDR1 SEHNR, CDR2 FQNEAQ (reference sequence). There are 13 residues in the CDR3. The chain's CDR3 is CASSPRGTDTQYF. The CDR3 nucleotides are TGTGCCAGCAGCCCCCGAGGCACAGATACGCAGTATTTT.

The sample holds one count of this clone. This CDR3 reads CASSLSRGTETQYF. The DNA for the CDR3 is TGTGCCAGCAGTTTATCGAGAGGTACCGAGACCCAGTACTTC. This sequence joins TRBV27 and TRBJ2-5, with D unresolved. With 0 bases removed from V and 5 bases from J, the gap between germline ends came to 10 bases. There are 14 residues in the CDR3. The germline gives CDR1 MNHEY, CDR2 SMNVEV (reference sequence).

The chain combines TRBV9 with TRBJ1-5; D remains unclear. Deletions cut 4 bases from V and 8 bases from J, with 28 bases between. Germline V gives CDR1 SGDLS, CDR2 YYNGEE. This CDR3 contains 18 residues. For the CDR3, the DNA is TGTGCCAGCAGCCCCGGGGAGTCGCTCGGGCCGCCTGGTAAGCCCCAGCATTTT. Translation gives CASSPGESLGPPGKPQHF.

This chain joins TRBV28 and TRBJ2-1, with 9 positions matching TRBD1. The CDR3 is 13 amino acids. The V and J ends lost 2 bases and 7 bases, in that order; junction bases with no gene match: 0. CDR1 is MDHEN, CDR2 SYDVKM, per germline. The CDR3 loop reads CASSLGQGNEQFF. CDR3 coding DNA: TGTGCCAGCAGTTTAGGACAGGGGAATGAGCAGTTCTTC.

This chain links TRBV11-2 with TRBJ2-1, with TRBD2 matching over 14 bases. This CDR3 has 16 amino acids. Germline values: CDR1 SGHAT, CDR2 FQNNGV. Losses at the gene ends were 5 bases for V and 9 bases for J; bases not matched to a gene: 9. CDR3 bases: TGTGCCAGCAGCCTTAAACTGGGACTAGCGGGAGCTGAGCAGTTCTTC. It codes for CASSLKLGLAGAEQFF.

The chain uses TRBV6-5 and TRBJ2-1; the match to TRBD2 covers 8 bases. The germline V gene encodes CDR1 MNHEY and CDR2 SVGAGI. This CDR3 region has 13 residues. Trimming took 7 bases from V and 8 from J; bases not matched to a gene: 7. CDR3 DNA: TGTGCCAGCAACGGACTAGCAGTCGATGAGCAGTTCTTC. It yields the protein CASNGLAVDEQFF.